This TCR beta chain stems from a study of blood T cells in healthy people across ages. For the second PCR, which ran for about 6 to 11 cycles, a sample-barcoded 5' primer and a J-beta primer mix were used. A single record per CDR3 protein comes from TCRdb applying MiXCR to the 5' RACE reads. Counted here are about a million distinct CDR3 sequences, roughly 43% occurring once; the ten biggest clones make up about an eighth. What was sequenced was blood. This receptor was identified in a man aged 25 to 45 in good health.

CDR3 DNA: TGCAGTGCACGGGCCTTTCTAGAGGACGAGCAGTACTTC. It yields the protein CSARAFLEDEQYF. The J gene is TRBJ2-7, the V gene TRBV20-1, with unresolved D. V lost 6 bases to trimming and J lost 5 bases, with 17 bases between them. The CDR3 contains 13 residues. Germline values: CDR1 DFQATT, CDR2 SNEGSKA (reference sequence).